This T cell receptor (beta chain) comes out of a study of regulatory T cells in long-lasting Graves disease. Study information: Newly diagnosed Graves' patients had under 3 months of antithyroid drugs.

Time point noted: newly diagnosed GD, antithyroid drugs for less than 3 months. Extracted RNA from PBMCs served as the source of the TCR library. For TCR beta, libraries came from iRepertoire HTBI primers and Arm-PCR of CDR3 regions. In the original workflow: Identification of gene segments yielded more than 55 TRBV and over 12 TRBJ across samples. From the multiplex PCR reads, TCRdb called clonotypes with MiXCR, one entry per CDR3 protein. The V and J calls were not made by the authors but by TCRdb's processing. The table shows under 250,000 distinct CDR3 sequences, with approximately 18% occurring only once. V shed 4 bases and J shed 8 bases, with 11 bases lying between them. The CDR3 contains 12 residues. The germline V gene encodes CDR1 MGHRA and CDR2 YSYEKL. Another study also made use of these data, one on T cells in Graves' hyperthyroidism and ophthalmopathy. Per that paper: A set of HTBI primers served as the primers for a first-round RT-PCR of the TCR CDR3.

The chain recombines TRBV4-1 with TRBJ1-1; possibly TRBD1 for D (5 bases). The sample here was peripheral blood mononuclear cells (PBMCs), taken at new diagnosis, from a patient treated with antithyroid drugs. The source is a young woman with Graves disease. The CDR3 DNA follows: TGCGCCAGCAGCCGCGGGGCTGGCGAAGCTTTCTTT. Protein sequence: CASSRGAGEAFF.